The 17 T cell receptor beta chains below come from one sample, sequenced in a study of cytomegalovirus exposure and HLA in healthy donors. Produced via immunoSEQ multiplex PCR; TCRdb's table is partial and in-frame only. This sample carries around 140,000 clones, nearly 90% of them seen once, and the ten largest clones take 0.95% to 1.5%. The source material was PBMCs. The source of these receptors is a woman between 18 and 29 years old in good health and CMV-seronegative.

The chain uses TRBV5-4 and TRBJ1-1; maybe TRBD1 (5 bases). The CDR3 covers 14 residues. Germline-derived CDR1 and CDR2 are SGHNT and YYREEE (reference sequence). V lost 4 bases to trimming and J lost 1 base, with 11 bases between them. The CDR3, as DNA: TGTGCCAGCAGCCGCAGGGAGGGGAACACTGAAGCTTTCTTT. As protein: CASSRREGNTEAFF. Drawing the rest from reference TRBV5-4 and TRBJ1-1, the complete variable domain is ETGVTQSPTHLIKTRGQQVTLRCSSQSGHNTVSWYQQALGQGPQFIFQYYREEENGRGNFPPRFSGLQFPNYSSELNVNALELDDSALYLCASSRREGNTEAFFGQGTRLTVV.

The chain combines TRBV19 with TRBJ2-3; D perhaps matches TRBD2 (5 bases). CDR1 and CDR2 from the germline V gene are LNHDA and SQIVND (reference sequence). With 3 bases removed from V and 3 bases from J, the gap between germline ends came to 10 bases. The CDR3 length is 14 residues. In DNA, the CDR3 is TGTGCCAGTAGTATCAGCCGGGGTACAGATACGCAGTATTTT. Protein: CASSISRGTDTQYF.

The V and J genes are TRBV6-1 and TRBJ2-3, with D possibly TRBD1 on 6 matching bases. Germline CDR1 reads MNHNS; CDR2 reads SASEGT. The CDR3 runs to 13 residues. Trimming stripped 7 bases from V and 10 bases from J, with 18 bases between. Here the CDR3 DNA reads TGTGCCAGCACTCCCACGTACAGGGCGTCGCAGTATTTT. Its translation is CASTPTYRASQYF.

This clone was counted between two and nine times. The CDR3 loop reads CASFGGNSYEQYF. CDR3 nucleotides: TGTGCCAGTTTTGGCGGGAATTCCTACGAGCAGTACTTC. This chain uses TRBV19 with TRBJ2-7; D is possibly TRBD2 (6 bases). Trimming pared 8 bases from V and 1 base from J, leaving 12 bases between. Germline V gives CDR1 LNHDA, CDR2 SQIVND (reference sequence). CDR3 length: 13 amino acids.

This clone was counted a few times. J is TRBJ1-1 and V is TRBV2; 7 bases line up with TRBD1. Trimming at V came to 5 bases and at J to 0 bases, leaving 9 bases not matched to a gene. Germline assignment: CDR1 SNHLY and CDR2 FYNNEI. The CDR3 is 16 residues long. In DNA form, the CDR3 reads TGTGCCAGCAGTCACCAGGGGGGCTACTTGAACACTGAAGCTTTCTTT. The encoded protein is CASSHQGGYLNTEAFF.

The chain combines TRBV5-1 with TRBJ1-5; the match to TRBD1 covers 7 bases. J was trimmed by 5 bases and V by 4 bases; bases with no gene match: 3. The CDR3 runs to 13 residues. Per the germline V gene, CDR1 is SGHRS and CDR2 is YFSETQ. The CDR3: CASSIGTDQPQHF. CDR3 bases: TGCGCCAGCAGCATAGGGACAGATCAGCCCCAGCATTTT. The variable domain in full, with the rest retrieved from reference TRBV5-1 and TRBJ1-5, is KAGVTQTPRYLIKTRGQQVTLSCSPISGHRSVSWYQQTPGQGLQFLFEYFSETQRNKGNFPGRFSGRQFSNSRSEMNVSTLELGDSALYLCASSIGTDQPQHFGDGTRLSIL.

The chain uses TRBV4-1 and TRBJ1-1; TRBD1 is a possible D gene (5 bases). V dropped 1 base and J dropped 4 bases, with 10 bases sitting between them. From germline, CDR1 is MGHRA and CDR2 YSYEKL. The CDR3 loop spans 14 amino acids. The chain's CDR3 is CASSQGWGVTEAFF. DNA of the CDR3: TGCGCCAGCAGCCAAGGATGGGGGGTCACTGAAGCTTTCTTT.

J is TRBJ2-5 and V is TRBV10-3; 9 positions match TRBD1. The CDR3 length is 15 residues. V was pared by 2 bases and J by 5 bases, with 6 bases of the junction left unmatched. CDR1 and CDR2 (germline): ENHRY, SYGVKD. The CDR3, as DNA: TGTGCCATCAGTGAGGGACAGGGGTTCTTGGAGACCCAGTACTTC. Translating it yields CAISEGQGFLETQYF.

The chain is built from TRBV6-1 and TRBJ2-3; D not resolved. The CDR3 sequence is 15 residues long. Germline V lookup: CDR1 MNHNS, CDR2 SASEGT. The germline V and J ends were trimmed by 3 bases and 4 bases, with 14 bases remaining between them. The CDR3 is CASSDPLVYSDTQYF. The CDR3, as DNA: TGTGCCAGCAGTGATCCCCTAGTCTATTCAGATACGCAGTATTTT.

The gene calls are TRBV5-4 and TRBJ2-3, with D unclear. The V end was cut by 6 bases, the J end by 0 bases, with 11 bases between. Germline V gives CDR1 SGHNT, CDR2 YYREEE (reference sequence). The CDR3 has 14 amino acids. CDR3 loop: CASTELRSTDTQYF. For the CDR3, the DNA is TGTGCCAGCACAGAGTTGAGGAGCACAGATACGCAGTATTTT.

This chain connects TRBV9 to TRBJ1-1, with TRBD1 identical over 7 bases. The germline V gene encodes CDR1 SGDLS and CDR2 YYNGEE. Trimming cost V 4 bases and J 4 bases; bases outside gene matches: 10. There are 15 residues in the CDR3. The CDR3 bases are TGTGCCAGCAGCACCCGACAGGGAGTGGGCACTGAAGCTTTCTTT. It yields the protein CASSTRQGVGTEAFF. Supplemented by reference TRBV9 and TRBJ1-1, the full variable domain reads DSGVTQTPKHLITATGQRVTLRCSPRSGDLSVYWYQQSLDQGLQFLIQYYNGEERAKGNILERFSAQQFPDLHSELNLSSLELGDSALYFCASSTRQGVGTEAFFGQGTRLTVV.

J is TRBJ2-2 and V is TRBV7-6, with 8 bases that match TRBD1. CDR1 is SGHVS and CDR2 is FNYEAQ in the germline V gene. This CDR3 has 14 amino acids. J gave up 7 bases and V 10 bases, and 11 bases lay outside the gene matches. CDR3 nucleotides: TGTGCCACTGATAGGGCAGGGGGCTTCGGGGAGCTGTTTTTT. This translates into CATDRAGGFGELFF.

The chain uses TRBV18 and TRBJ2-7, with D perhaps matching TRBD1 (6 bases). Deletions cut 2 bases from V and 3 bases from J, with 11 bases between. CDR1 KGHSH and CDR2 LQKENI come from the germline V gene. The CDR3 contains 14 residues. The DNA for the CDR3 is TGTGCCAGCTCACCAGGTACAGGGTTCTACGAGCAGTACTTC. Translating gives CASSPGTGFYEQYF.

This clone was picked up one time. This sequence joins TRBV7-3 and TRBJ1-1; D not resolved. The CDR3 runs to 16 residues. V dropped 0 bases and J dropped 0 bases, with 11 bases sitting between them. The V gene's germline CDR1 is SGHTA and CDR2 FQGTGA. This CDR3 reads CASSLTGWVLNTEAFF. The CDR3 coding sequence is TGTGCCAGCAGCTTAACCGGGTGGGTTTTGAACACTGAAGCTTTCTTT.

The chain joins TRBV27 to TRBJ1-1; TRBD1 might be the D (6 bases). The V gene's germline CDR1 is MNHEY and CDR2 SMNVEV (reference sequence). The CDR3 contains 14 residues. The V end lost 1 base, the J end lost 7 bases, and 13 bases lay between the germline ends. CDR3 in DNA: TGTGCCAGCAGTTTATTTCCTAGGGGGAGTGAAGCTTTCTTT. Translated: CASSLFPRGSEAFF.

This rearrangement joins TRBV11-2 to TRBJ2-1; D perhaps matches TRBD1 (6 bases). This CDR3 spans 15 amino acids. Trimming left V 4 bases short and J 0 bases short, with 10 bases between. CDR1 SGHAT and CDR2 FQNNGV come from the germline V gene. The CDR3 reads CASSSGQPSYNEQFF. The CDR3 DNA reads TGTGCCAGCAGCTCAGGACAGCCCTCCTACAATGAGCAGTTCTTC. Looking up the rest from reference TRBV11-2 and TRBJ2-1 gives the full variable domain: EAGVAQSPRYKIIEKRQSVAFWCNPISGHATLYWYQQILGQGPKLLIQFQNNGVVDDSQLPKDRFSAERLKGVDSTLKIQPAKLEDSAVYLCASSSGQPSYNEQFFGPGTRLTVL.

The chain links TRBV5-5 to TRBJ2-5; 7 bases fit TRBD1. CDR1 is SGHKS, CDR2 YYEKEE, per germline (reference sequence). There are 14 residues in the CDR3. Trimming took 4 bases from V and 5 from J; bases not matched to a gene: 8. The CDR3 DNA reads TGTGCCAGCAGCCCGCCGGACAGGCGGGAGACCCAGTACTTC. Protein: CASSPPDRRETQYF.